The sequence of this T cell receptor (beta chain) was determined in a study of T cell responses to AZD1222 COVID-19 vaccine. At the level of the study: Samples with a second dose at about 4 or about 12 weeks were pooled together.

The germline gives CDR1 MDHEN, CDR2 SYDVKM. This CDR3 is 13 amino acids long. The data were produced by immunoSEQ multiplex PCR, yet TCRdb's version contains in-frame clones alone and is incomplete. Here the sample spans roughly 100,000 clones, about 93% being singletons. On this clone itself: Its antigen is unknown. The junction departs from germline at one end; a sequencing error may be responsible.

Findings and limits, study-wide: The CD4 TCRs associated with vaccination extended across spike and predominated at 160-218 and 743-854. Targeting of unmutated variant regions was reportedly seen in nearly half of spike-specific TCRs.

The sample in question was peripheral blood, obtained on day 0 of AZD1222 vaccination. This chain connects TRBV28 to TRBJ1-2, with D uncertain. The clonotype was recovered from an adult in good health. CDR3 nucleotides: TGTGCCAGCACCAATAATGTTAAATTGATGGACGACTTC. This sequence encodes CASTNNVKLMDDF.